This TCR beta chain was recorded in a study of memory CD8 T cells in hepatitis C reinfection. Clones were read by immunoSEQ multiplex PCR, and TCRdb kept only the in-frame ones, dropping some. The sample has some 44,000 clones; 80% to 90% are singletons. The time point here: late/post reinfection, 12 to 24 weeks after detection. Sorted cells were sequenced directly ex vivo without any in vitro expansion. This clone was counted only a few times. The source of this sequence is a man between 18 and 35 years old with hepatitis C virus infection. Sequenced: naive CD8+ T cells sorted from blood.

The DNA for the CDR3 is TGTGCCAGCAGTGAAGCTAGCGGGAGTTACAATGAGCAGTTCTTC. It encodes CASSEASGSYNEQFF. The chain has TRBV6-1 and TRBJ2-1; 9 bases match TRBD2. The CDR3 length is 15 residues. The J segment lost 4 bases and the V segment lost 0 bases, leaving 1 base of the junction unmatched. The V gene's germline CDR1 is MNHNS and CDR2 SASEGT.